This TCR beta chain is from a study of cytomegalovirus exposure and HLA in healthy donors. Broader study findings: The productive fraction for most TCR beta V segments was about 90% or about 30% in an earlier analysis.

In this sample, this clone turned up once. Its matching antigen is unknown. PCR was performed using 60 Vbeta and 13 Jbeta primers. Assay used: immunoSEQ multiplex PCR; TCRdb lists only in-frame clones, some missing. The data hold over 150,000 clones, with around 80% observed a single time. The sequence was collected from a woman aged 25 to 39 in good health and CMV-seropositive. The sequenced sample was PBMCs.

The DNA for the CDR3 is TGTGCCAGCAGCTTACGTCCGACAGGATTGGGAACTGAAGCTTTCTTT. It encodes CASSLRPTGLGTEAFF. V gene TRBV7-3 combines with J gene TRBJ1-1, with a weak D call TRBD1 (6 bases). The CDR3 totals 16 residues. Trimming pared 2 bases from V and 5 bases from J, leaving 18 bases between. Germline V gene data show CDR1 as SGHTA and CDR2 as FQGTGA.